These 15 T cell receptor beta chains share one sample of origin, sequenced in a study of CD8+CD57+ T cells in acquired aplastic anemia. Genomic DNA served as template for TCR beta VDJ and CDR3 profiling. TCRdb reprocessed the reads with MiXCR, giving one entry per CDR3 protein. This repertoire shows about 470,000 distinct CDR3 sequences, around 32% found once; its top ten account for under 0.95%. Patients included in sequencing had previously demonstrated CD8+CD57+ cell expansion by flow cytometry. Sequenced input: sorted CD4+, CD8+, or CD8+CD57+ T cells (not recorded which) from PBMCs. These receptors were taken from a human donor with aplastic anemia.

In this sample, this clonotype turned up many times. The V and J genes are TRBV20-1 and TRBJ2-3, with D possibly being TRBD2 (6 bases). The CDR3 has 15 residues. Germline-derived CDR1 and CDR2 are DFQATT and SNEGSKA (reference sequence). Trimming cost V 5 bases and J 0 bases, with 15 bases left between them. CDR3 protein: CSAASSAASTDTQYF. DNA for the CDR3: TGCAGTGCTGCATCTAGCGCTGCTAGCACAGATACGCAGTATTTT.

As concerns this clonotype: A much larger clone differs from this one at a single base, so this may be a read error. The chain recombines TRBV9 with TRBJ1-1; the D gene is possibly TRBD1 (5 bases). The CDR3 covers 14 residues. V shed 5 bases and J shed 4 bases, with 15 bases lying between them. In germline, CDR1 is SGDLS, CDR2 YYNGEE. The CDR3 spells CASRRGLGLTEAFF. CDR3 bases: TGTGCCAGCAGGAGGGGACTGGGACTCACTGAAGCTTTCTTT.

The rearrangement uses TRBV20-1 and TRBJ2-1; 8 positions match TRBD2. Germline loops: CDR1 DFQATT, CDR2 SNEGSKA (reference sequence). With V trimmed by 2 bases and J by 4 bases, 10 bases remained unmatched. The CDR3 sequence is 16 residues long. The CDR3 region is CSARPTLAGSYNEQFF. For the CDR3, the DNA is TGCAGTGCTAGACCAACATTAGCGGGGAGTTACAATGAGCAGTTCTTC.

The chain couples TRBV15 to TRBJ2-1; 8 nucleotides line up with TRBD2. The CDR3 covers 11 residues. Germline V gene lookup returns CDR1 LNHNV and CDR2 YYDKDF (reference sequence). J was trimmed by 12 bases and V by 3 bases; bases with no gene match: 1. The CDR3 protein is CATSSGRGQFF. The CDR3 nucleotides are TGTGCCACCAGCAGCGGGAGGGGGCAGTTCTTC.

The sample holds many counts of this clonotype. The V gene is TRBV19, the J gene TRBJ2-2, with 7 bases that match TRBD1. The CDR3 totals 14 residues. With V trimmed by 4 bases and J by 6 bases, 5 bases remained unmatched. The germline gives CDR1 LNHDA, CDR2 SQIVND (reference sequence). As DNA, the CDR3 is TGTGCCAGTAGTACTCGTCAGGGGGCCGGGGAGCTGTTTTTT. This codes for CASSTRQGAGELFF.

This clonotype occurred many times. V usage is TRBV10-3 and J usage is TRBJ2-7, with D possibly called TRBD1 or TRBD2 (5 bases each). The germline V gene has CDR1 ENHRY and CDR2 SYGVKD. V was cut by 7 bases and J by 2 bases, with 9 bases left in between. The CDR3 is made up of 12 amino acids. CDR3 protein: CAIKGTTYEQYF. CDR3 nucleotides: TGTGCCATCAAGGGGACGACCTACGAGCAGTACTTC.

This clonotype was detected ten times or more. This chain joins TRBV10-3 and TRBJ1-4; TRBD1 agrees at 8 bases. This CDR3 has 13 amino acids. Per germline, CDR1 ENHRY and CDR2 SYGVKD. Trimming at V came to 3 bases and at J to 8 bases, leaving 2 bases not matched to a gene. The CDR3 protein is CAISDRGREKLFF. The CDR3 DNA reads TGTGCCATCAGTGACAGGGGGCGAGAAAAACTGTTTTTT.

This clonotype was counted at least ten times. The rearrangement links TRBV29-1 to TRBJ1-4; D not certain. This CDR3 comprises 12 residues. Trimming removed 4 bases from V and 8 bases from J, with 11 bases in between. Germline CDR1 reads SQVTM; CDR2 reads ANQGSEA. The chain's CDR3 is CSVGEGGEKLFF. Here the CDR3 DNA reads TGCAGCGTTGGGGAGGGTGGGGAAAAACTGTTTTTT.

The chain has TRBV20-1 and TRBJ1-1; TRBD1 matches at 9 bases. Per germline, CDR1 DFQATT and CDR2 SNEGSKA (reference sequence). The CDR3 contains 16 residues. Unmatched junction bases numbered 10, after V lost 5 bases and J lost 0 bases. The CDR3 sequence is CSAHNPGQGVNTEAFF. CDR3 DNA sequence: TGCAGTGCTCATAATCCGGGACAGGGTGTGAACACTGAAGCTTTCTTT.

This clonotype was detected ten times or more. V gene TRBV20-1 combines with J gene TRBJ2-5, with 9 bases fitting TRBD1. V lost 6 bases and J lost 2; bases outside the gene matches: 4. This CDR3 is 13 amino acids long. Germline V lookup: CDR1 DFQATT, CDR2 SNEGSKA (reference sequence). DNA for the CDR3: TGCAGTGCCAAGACAGGGGGTCAAGAGACCCAGTACTTC. This encodes CSAKTGGQETQYF.

V gene TRBV5-5 combines with J gene TRBJ1-5; D not resolved. V was shortened by 0 bases and J by 0 bases, with 16 bases between the two germline ends. The CDR3 is 18 residues long. Germline V gene data show CDR1 as SGHKS and CDR2 as YYEKEE (reference sequence). DNA of the CDR3: TGTGCCAGCAGCTTGGCATTTCTGGCAGACCCTAGCAATCAGCCCCAGCATTTT. Translated: CASSLAFLADPSNQPQHF.

This chain links TRBV7-2 with TRBJ1-3; D perhaps matches TRBD1 (6 bases). Germline V CDR1 and CDR2: SGHTA, FQGNSA. With 7 bases removed from V and 3 bases from J, the gap between germline ends came to 13 bases. This CDR3 contains 14 residues. Written as DNA, the CDR3 is TGTGCCAGCACATTAGGGGGTTTTGGAAACACCATATATTTT. Translation gives CASTLGGFGNTIYF.

This clonotype was detected many times. The chain joins TRBV2 to TRBJ1-6; 7 bases agree with TRBD1. CDR3 length: 14 amino acids. Germline V lookup: CDR1 SNHLY, CDR2 FYNNEI. Trimming removed 6 bases from V and 9 bases from J; junction bases left unmatched: 8. The CDR3 spells CASSSETGRSPLHF. DNA for the CDR3: TGTGCCAGCAGCTCTGAGACAGGGCGTTCACCCCTCCACTTT. Looking up the rest from reference TRBV2 and TRBJ1-6 gives the full variable domain: EPEVTQTPSHQVTQMGQEVILRCVPISNHLYFYWYRQILGQKVEFLVSFYNNEISEKSEIFDDQFSVERPDGSNFTLKIRSTKLEDSAMYFCASSSETGRSPLHFGNGTRLTVT.

The chain uses TRBV15 and TRBJ2-2; D unclear. The CDR3 has 15 residues. In germline, CDR1 is LNHNV, CDR2 YYDKDF (reference sequence). V was clipped by 0 bases and J by 6 bases, with 11 bases between them. As DNA, the CDR3 is TGTGCCACCAGCAGAGATAGGAACCGGGCCGGGGAGCTGTTTTTT. It yields the protein CATSRDRNRAGELFF.

The CDR3 DNA sequence: TGTGCCAGTAGTATCAGGACAGGGGGCATAGATACGCAGTATTTT. Its protein is CASSIRTGGIDTQYF. The chain links TRBV19 to TRBJ2-3, with TRBD1 matching over 11 bases. V was clipped by 3 bases and J by 5 bases; unmatched bases: 4. Per the germline V gene, CDR1 is LNHDA and CDR2 is SQIVND (reference sequence). CDR3 size: 15 residues.